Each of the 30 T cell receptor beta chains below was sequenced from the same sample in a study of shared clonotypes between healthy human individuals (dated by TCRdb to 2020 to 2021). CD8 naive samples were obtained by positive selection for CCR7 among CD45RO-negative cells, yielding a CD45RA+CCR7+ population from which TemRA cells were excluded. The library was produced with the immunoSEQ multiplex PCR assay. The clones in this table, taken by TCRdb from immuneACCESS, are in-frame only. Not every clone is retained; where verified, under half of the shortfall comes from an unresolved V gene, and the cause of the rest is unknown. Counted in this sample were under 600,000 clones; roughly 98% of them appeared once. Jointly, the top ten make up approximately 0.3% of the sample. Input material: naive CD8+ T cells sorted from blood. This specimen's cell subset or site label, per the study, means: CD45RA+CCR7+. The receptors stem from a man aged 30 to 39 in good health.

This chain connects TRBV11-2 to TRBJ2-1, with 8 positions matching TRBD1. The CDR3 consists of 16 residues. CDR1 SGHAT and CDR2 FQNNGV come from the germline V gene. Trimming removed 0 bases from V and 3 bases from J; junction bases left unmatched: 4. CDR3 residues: CASSLEGQGNYNEQFF. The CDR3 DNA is TGTGCCAGCAGCTTAGAAGGACAGGGTAACTACAATGAGCAGTTCTTC.

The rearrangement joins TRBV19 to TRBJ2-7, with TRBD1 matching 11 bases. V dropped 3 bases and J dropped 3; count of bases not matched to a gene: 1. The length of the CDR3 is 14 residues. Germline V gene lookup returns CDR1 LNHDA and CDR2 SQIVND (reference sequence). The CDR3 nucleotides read TGTGCCAGTAGTATTGGGACAGGGGGCTACGAGCAGTACTTC. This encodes CASSIGTGGYEQYF.

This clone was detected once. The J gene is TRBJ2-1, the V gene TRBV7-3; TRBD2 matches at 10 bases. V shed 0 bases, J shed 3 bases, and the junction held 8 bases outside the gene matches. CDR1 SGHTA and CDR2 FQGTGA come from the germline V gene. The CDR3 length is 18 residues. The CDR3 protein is CASSLTITLAGLYNEQFF. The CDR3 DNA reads TGTGCCAGCAGCTTAACGATAACACTAGCGGGGCTCTACAATGAGCAGTTCTTC.

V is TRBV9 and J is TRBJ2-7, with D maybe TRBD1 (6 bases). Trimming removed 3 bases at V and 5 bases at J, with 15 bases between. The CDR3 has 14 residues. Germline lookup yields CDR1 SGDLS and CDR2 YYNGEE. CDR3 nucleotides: TGTGCCAGCAGCGCGAGAGGGGGTCGCGACGAGCAGTACTTC. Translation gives CASSARGGRDEQYF.

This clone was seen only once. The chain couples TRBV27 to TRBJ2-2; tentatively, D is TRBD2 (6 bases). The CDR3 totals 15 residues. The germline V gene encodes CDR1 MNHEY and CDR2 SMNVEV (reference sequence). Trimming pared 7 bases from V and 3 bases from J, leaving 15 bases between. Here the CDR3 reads CASTTGTDYTGELFF. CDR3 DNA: TGTGCCAGCACAACCGGGACTGATTACACCGGGGAGCTGTTTTTT.

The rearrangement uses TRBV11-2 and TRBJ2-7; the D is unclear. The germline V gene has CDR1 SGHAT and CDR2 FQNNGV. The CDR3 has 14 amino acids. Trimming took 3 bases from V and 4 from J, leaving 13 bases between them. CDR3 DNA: TGTGCCAGCAGCTTCCTAGAAGCATTTTACGAGCAGTACTTC. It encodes CASSFLEAFYEQYF.

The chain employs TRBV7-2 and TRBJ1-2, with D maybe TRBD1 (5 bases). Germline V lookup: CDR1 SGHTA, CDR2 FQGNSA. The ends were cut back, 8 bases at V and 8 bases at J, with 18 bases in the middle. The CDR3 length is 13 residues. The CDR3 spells CASGAGRVNGYTF. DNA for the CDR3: TGTGCCAGCGGTGCGGGACGGGTTAACGGCTACACCTTC.

CDR3 DNA: TGTGCCAGCAGCCTTAACACCGGGGAGCTGTTTTTT. Its protein product is CASSLNTGELFF. This chain links TRBV7-3 with TRBJ2-2; no clear D. Germline V lookup: CDR1 SGHTA, CDR2 FQGTGA. The CDR3 spans 12 residues. V lost 5 bases, J lost 2 bases, and 3 bases lay in between.

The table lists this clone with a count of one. The CDR3 coding sequence is TGTGCCAGCAGCGTAGGACTCCCAAGCTCCTACAATGAGCAGTTCTTC. This gives the protein CASSVGLPSSYNEQFF. The chain couples TRBV9 to TRBJ2-1; D unclear. Trimming took off 0 bases at V and 0 bases at J, with 10 bases between the two ends. The CDR3 has 16 amino acids. Germline lookup yields CDR1 SGDLS and CDR2 YYNGEE.

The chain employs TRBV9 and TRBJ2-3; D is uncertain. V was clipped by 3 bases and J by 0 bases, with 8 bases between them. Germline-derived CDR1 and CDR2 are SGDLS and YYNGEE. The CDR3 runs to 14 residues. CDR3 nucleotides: TGTGCCAGCAGCGCTGACGGAAGCACAGATACGCAGTATTTT. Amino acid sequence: CASSADGSTDTQYF.

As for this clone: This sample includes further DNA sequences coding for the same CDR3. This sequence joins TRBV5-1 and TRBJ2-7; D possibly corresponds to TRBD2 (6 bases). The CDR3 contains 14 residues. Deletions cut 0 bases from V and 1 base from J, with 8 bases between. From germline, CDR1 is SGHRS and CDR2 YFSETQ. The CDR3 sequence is CASSLVGGSYEQYF. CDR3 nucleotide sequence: TGCGCCAGCAGCTTGGTTGGGGGGTCCTACGAGCAGTACTTC.

The CDR3 coding sequence is TGTGCCAGCAGCTTAGTATACCGGGACGAGCAGTACTTC. Translating gives CASSLVYRDEQYF. This chain links TRBV7-2 with TRBJ2-7; D uncertain. The V end lost 1 base, the J end lost 5 bases, and 9 bases lay between the germline ends. The CDR3 contains 13 residues. In germline, CDR1 is SGHTA, CDR2 FQGNSA.

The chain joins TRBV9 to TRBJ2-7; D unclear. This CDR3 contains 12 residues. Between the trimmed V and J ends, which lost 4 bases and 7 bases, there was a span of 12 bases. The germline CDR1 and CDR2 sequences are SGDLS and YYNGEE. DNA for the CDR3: TGTGCCAGCAGCATTGACCCCCGAGAGCAGTACTTC. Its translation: CASSIDPREQYF.

The chain's CDR3 is CASSWGVRVGGTDTQYF. CDR3 DNA: TGTGCCAGCAGCTGGGGGGTCAGAGTCGGGGGCACAGATACGCAGTATTTT. The chain combines TRBV7-2 with TRBJ2-3; D may be TRBD2 (6 bases). The length of the CDR3 is 17 residues. Per germline, CDR1 SGHTA and CDR2 FQGNSA. Trimming took 4 bases from V and 1 from J, leaving 18 bases between them. Full variable domain (missing parts from reference TRBV7-2 and TRBJ2-3): GAGVSQSPSNKVTEKGKDVELRCDPISGHTALYWYRQSLGQGLEFLIYFQGNSAPDKSGLPSDRFSAERTGGSVSTLTIQRTQQEDSAVYLCASSWGVRVGGTDTQYFGPGTRLTVL.

The CDR3: CASSVAYSGLFF. CDR3 coding DNA: TGTGCCAGCAGCGTAGCCTATAGCGGGCTGTTTTTT. The J gene is TRBJ2-2, the V gene TRBV9, with D perhaps TRBD2 (6 bases). V was trimmed by 0 bases and J by 13 bases, leaving 10 bases between them. Germline CDR1 reads SGDLS; CDR2 reads YYNGEE. The CDR3 consists of 12 residues.

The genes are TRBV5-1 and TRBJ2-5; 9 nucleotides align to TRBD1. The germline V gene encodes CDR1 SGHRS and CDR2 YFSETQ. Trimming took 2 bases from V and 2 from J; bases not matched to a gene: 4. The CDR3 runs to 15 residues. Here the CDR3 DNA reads TGCGCCAGCAGCTTCCCGACAGGGGGTCAAGAGACCCAGTACTTC. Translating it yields CASSFPTGGQETQYF. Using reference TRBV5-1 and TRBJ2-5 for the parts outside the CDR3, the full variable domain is KAGVTQTPRYLIKTRGQQVTLSCSPISGHRSVSWYQQTPGQGLQFLFEYFSETQRNKGNFPGRFSGRQFSNSRSEMNVSTLELGDSALYLCASSFPTGGQETQYFGPGTRLLVL.

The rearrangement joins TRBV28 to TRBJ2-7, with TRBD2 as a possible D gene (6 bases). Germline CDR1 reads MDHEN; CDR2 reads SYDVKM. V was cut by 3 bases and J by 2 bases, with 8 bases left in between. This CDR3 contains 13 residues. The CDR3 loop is CASSFGRTYEQYF. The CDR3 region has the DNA TGTGCCAGCAGTTTTGGGAGGACCTACGAGCAGTACTTC.

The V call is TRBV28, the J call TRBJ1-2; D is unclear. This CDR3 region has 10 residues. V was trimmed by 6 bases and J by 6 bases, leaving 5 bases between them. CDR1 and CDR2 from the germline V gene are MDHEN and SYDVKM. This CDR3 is CASSYDGYTF. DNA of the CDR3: TGTGCCAGCAGCTACGATGGCTACACCTTC.

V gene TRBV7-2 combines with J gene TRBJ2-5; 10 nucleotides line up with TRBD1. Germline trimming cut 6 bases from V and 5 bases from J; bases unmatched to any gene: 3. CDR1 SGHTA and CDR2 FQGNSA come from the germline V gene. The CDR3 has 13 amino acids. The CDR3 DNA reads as TGTGCCAGCAGACGACAGGGGGCTGAGACCCAGTACTTC. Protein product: CASRRQGAETQYF.

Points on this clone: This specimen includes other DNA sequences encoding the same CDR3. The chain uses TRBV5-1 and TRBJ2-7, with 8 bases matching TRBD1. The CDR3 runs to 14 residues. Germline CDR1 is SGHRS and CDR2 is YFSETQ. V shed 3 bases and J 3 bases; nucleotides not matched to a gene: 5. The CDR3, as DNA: TGCGCCAGCAGCTCACGACAGGGGAACTACGAGCAGTACTTC. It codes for CASSSRQGNYEQYF.

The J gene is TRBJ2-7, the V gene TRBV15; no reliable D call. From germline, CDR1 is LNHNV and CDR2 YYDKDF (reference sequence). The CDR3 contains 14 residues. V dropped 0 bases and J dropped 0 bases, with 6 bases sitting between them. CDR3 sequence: CATSRDRVSYEQYF. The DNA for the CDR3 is TGTGCCACCAGCAGAGATAGAGTCTCCTACGAGCAGTACTTC.

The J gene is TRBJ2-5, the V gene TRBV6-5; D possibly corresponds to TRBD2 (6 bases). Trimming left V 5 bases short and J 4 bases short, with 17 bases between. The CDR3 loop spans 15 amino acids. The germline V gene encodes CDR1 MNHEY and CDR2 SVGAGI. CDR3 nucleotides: TGTGCCAGCAGTCAAATCGACGGGGGAAGAGAGACCCAGTACTTC. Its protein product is CASSQIDGGRETQYF.

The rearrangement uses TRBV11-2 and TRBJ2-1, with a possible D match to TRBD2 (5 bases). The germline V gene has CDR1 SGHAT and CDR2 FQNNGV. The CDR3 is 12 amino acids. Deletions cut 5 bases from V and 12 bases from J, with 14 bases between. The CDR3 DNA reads TGTGCCAGCAGCGAAGCGGCAAGAGGGCAGTTCTTC. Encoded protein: CASSEAARGQFF.

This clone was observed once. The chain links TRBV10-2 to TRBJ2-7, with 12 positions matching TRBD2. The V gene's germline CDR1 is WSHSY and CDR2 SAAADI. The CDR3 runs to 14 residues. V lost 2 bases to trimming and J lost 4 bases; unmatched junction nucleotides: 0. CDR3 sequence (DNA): TGCGCCAGCAGTGAGACTAGCGGGAGGTACGAGCAGTACTTC. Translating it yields CASSETSGRYEQYF.

CDR3 sequence reads: CATSSSGRVDEQYF. The CDR3 DNA reads as TGTGCCACCAGCAGTAGCGGGAGGGTTGACGAGCAGTACTTC. V usage is TRBV15 and J usage is TRBJ2-7; 11 positions match TRBD2. CDR1 LNHNV and CDR2 YYDKDF come from the germline V gene (reference sequence). This CDR3 region has 14 residues. The V segment lost 3 bases and the J segment 5 bases; nucleotides outside the gene matches: 3.

DNA for the CDR3: TGTGCCAGCAGTTTATCAAACAACAGGGCTAGTGAGCAGTTCTTC. Amino acid sequence: CASSLSNNRASEQFF. This chain connects TRBV27 to TRBJ2-1; D might be TRBD1 (6 bases). Trimming stripped 0 bases from V and 9 bases from J, with 15 bases between. CDR3 size: 15 residues. The V gene's germline CDR1 is MNHEY and CDR2 SMNVEV (reference sequence).

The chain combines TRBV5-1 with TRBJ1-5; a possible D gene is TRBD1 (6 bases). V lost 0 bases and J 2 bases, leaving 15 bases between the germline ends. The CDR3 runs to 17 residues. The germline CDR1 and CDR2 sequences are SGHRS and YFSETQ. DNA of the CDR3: TGCGCCAGCAGCTTGGGTGGGACACTGGGAGGCAATCAGCCCCAGCATTTT. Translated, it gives CASSLGGTLGGNQPQHF.

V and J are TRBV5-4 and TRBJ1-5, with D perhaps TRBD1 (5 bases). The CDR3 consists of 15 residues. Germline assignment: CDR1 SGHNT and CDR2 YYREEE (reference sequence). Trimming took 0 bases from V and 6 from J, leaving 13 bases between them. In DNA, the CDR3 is TGTGCCAGCAGCTTGGGGACACATGGTGGTCAGCCCCAGCATTTT. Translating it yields CASSLGTHGGQPQHF.

CDR3 sequence (DNA): TGTGCCAGCAGTGAATTGTTAGGTCTGGACTATGGCTACACCTTC. Translating it yields CASSELLGLDYGYTF. The rearrangement links TRBV6-1 to TRBJ1-2; D is unresolved. The CDR3 runs 15 residues. V was trimmed by 2 bases and J by 3 bases, leaving 13 bases between them. From germline, CDR1 is MNHNS and CDR2 SASEGT.

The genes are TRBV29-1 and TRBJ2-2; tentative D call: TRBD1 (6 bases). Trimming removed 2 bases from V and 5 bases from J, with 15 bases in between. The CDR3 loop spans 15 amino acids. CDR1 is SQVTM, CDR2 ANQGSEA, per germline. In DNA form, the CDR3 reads TGCAGCGTTGAATTCGCAGGGGTAAATACCGGGGAGCTGTTTTTT. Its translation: CSVEFAGVNTGELFF.